This T cell receptor beta chain was observed in a study of T cell changes during pregnancy in multiple sclerosis. Sequenced by immunoSEQ multiplex PCR; TCRdb stores in-frame clones only, minus some. The repertoire holds tens of thousands of clones, with around 92% as singletons. Germline assignment: CDR1 MNHEY and CDR2 SMNVEV (reference sequence). V shed 5 bases and J shed 2 bases, with 3 bases lying between them. There are 11 residues in the CDR3. The genes are TRBV27 and TRBJ2-5; D call uncertain. The specimen was peripheral blood, collected in the third trimester of pregnancy. The TCR comes from a female donor in good health, enrolled as a control in a pregnancy study. Here the CDR3 DNA reads TGTGCCAGCAGTCTTCAAGAGACCCAGTACTTC. Translated, it gives CASSLQETQYF.